The text below deals with one T cell receptor (beta chain). The antigen is undetermined. These data are taken from a study of vaccination effects on CD4 cells after COVID-19. Study-level information: Participants received two doses of either the BNT162b2 or mRNA-1273 vaccine. General study results and limits: Researchers report that only 1 of 255 vaccine-induced clones in healthy vaccinees cross-reacted with common cold coronaviruses.

Expansion of antigen-specific CD4+ T cells with viral peptide pools was carried out by the ViraFEST assay before sequencing. CD4+ T cells were isolated after 10 days of culture. Vaccine recipients, nucleocapsid antibody negative, had no prior SARS-CoV-2 infection. Wells containing two million PBMC each were cultured with 9 to 10 IU/ml IL-2 and 8.5 to 10 ug/ml peptides. Half the medium was swapped for IL-2 medium on days 3 and 7. Libraries were prepared by immunoSEQ multiplex PCR; TCRdb keeps only in-frame clonotypes and omits some of them. The sample records approximately 25,000 clones, 72% being singletons. Material: CD4+ T cells from PBMCs cultured with SARS-CoV-2 spike peptides, obtained before COVID-19 vaccination. The receptor was derived from a human donor who received a COVID-19 vaccine.

This CDR3 is CASSTLFSGANVLTF. The CDR3 coding sequence is TGTGCCAGTAGTACTCTGTTCTCTGGGGCCAACGTCCTGACTTTC. This chain links TRBV19 with TRBJ2-6; no definite D call. V lost 4 bases to trimming and J lost 0 bases, with 7 bases between them. Germline CDR1 LNHDA, CDR2 SQIVND (reference sequence). The CDR3 contains 15 residues.